Listed below are T cell receptor beta chains from one sample, sequenced in a study of CD4+ T cells in melanoma. Only in-frame clones appear in the TCRdb table, and some are missing; sequencing was by immunoSEQ multiplex PCR. The data hold about 50,000 clones, with roughly nine tenths observed a single time. What was sequenced was peripheral blood. The receptors come from a human donor with melanoma. Both conserved end residues are part of each CDR3. Each record gives: clone size, J gene, D gene, V gene, CDR3 protein, CDR3 DNA. D genes are given only for firm matches. Not all rows give a size; the values are once, few, many and, for expanded clones, a class.

clone size: NA
J gene: TRBJ1-2
D gene: TRBD1
V gene: TRBV10-2
CDR3 protein: CASSEDGQGAHYGYTF
CDR3 DNA: TGCGCCAGCAGTGAGGACGGACAGGGGGCCCACTATGGCTACACCTTC

clone size: once
J gene: TRBJ2-1
D gene: TRBD1
V gene: TRBV10-1
CDR3 protein: CASRDRVYNEQFF
CDR3 DNA: TGCGCCAGCAGGGACAGGGTCTACAATGAGCAGTTCTTC

clone size: NA
J gene: TRBJ2-3
D gene: TRBD2
V gene: TRBV10-3
CDR3 protein: CAISPHQRGGTDTQYF
CDR3 DNA: TGTGCCATCAGCCCCCACCAGCGGGGAGGCACAGATACGCAGTATTTT

clone size: NA
J gene: TRBJ1-4
D gene: NA
V gene: TRBV5-6
CDR3 protein: CASSLYRGSEKLFF
CDR3 DNA: TGTGCCAGCAGCTTGTATAGGGGTAGTGAAAAACTGTTTTTT

clone size: NA
J gene: TRBJ1-1
D gene: NA
V gene: TRBV27
CDR3 protein: CASRPGSGVTEAFF
CDR3 DNA: TGTGCCAGCAGGCCCGGGAGCGGGGTCACTGAAGCTTTCTTT

clone size: NA
J gene: TRBJ1-4
D gene: NA
V gene: TRBV14
CDR3 protein: CASRPSRGEEKLFF
CDR3 DNA: TGTGCCAGCAGGCCAAGCCGAGGAGAAGAAAAACTGTTTTTT

clone size: NA
J gene: TRBJ2-7
D gene: NA
V gene: TRBV11-3
CDR3 protein: CASSPHPGADYEQYF
CDR3 DNA: TGTGCCAGCAGCCCTCACCCGGGGGCGGACTACGAGCAGTACTTC

clone size: NA
J gene: TRBJ1-1
D gene: NA
V gene: TRBV4-1
CDR3 protein: CASSQEWRAFF
CDR3 DNA: TGCGCCAGCAGCCAAGAATGGCGGGCTTTCTTT

clone size: NA
J gene: TRBJ1-5
D gene: NA
V gene: TRBV28
CDR3 protein: CASRLGTNQPQHF
CDR3 DNA: TGTGCCAGCAGATTGGGCACAAATCAGCCCCAGCATTTT

clone size: NA
J gene: TRBJ1-2
D gene: TRBD1
V gene: TRBV6-6
CDR3 protein: CASSYGQGNYGYTF
CDR3 DNA: TGTGCCAGCAGTTACGGACAGGGGAACTATGGCTACACCTTC

clone size: NA
J gene: TRBJ2-1
D gene: NA
V gene: TRBV7-2
CDR3 protein: CASSLPTEGKGGNEQFF
CDR3 DNA: TGTGCCAGCAGCTTACCGACTGAGGGTAAAGGGGGCAATGAGCAGTTCTTC

clone size: NA
J gene: TRBJ1-1
D gene: TRBD1
V gene: TRBV2
CDR3 protein: CASSGVRGPDTEAFF
CDR3 DNA: TGTGCCAGCAGTGGGGTCAGGGGGCCCGACACTGAAGCTTTCTTT

clone size: NA
J gene: TRBJ2-5
D gene: NA
V gene: TRBV5-1
CDR3 protein: CASSLGGGKETQYF
CDR3 DNA: TGCGCCAGCAGCTTGGGAGGGGGAAAAGAGACCCAGTACTTC

clone size: NA
J gene: TRBJ1-4
D gene: NA
V gene: TRBV12-2
CDR3 protein: CASRLIGGEKLFF
CDR3 DNA: TGTGCAAGTCGCTTAATAGGTGGCGAAAAACTGTTTTTT

clone size: NA
J gene: TRBJ1-3
D gene: NA
V gene: TRBV19
CDR3 protein: CASSIRDSLGTIYF
CDR3 DNA: TGTGCCAGTAGTATTCGCGACAGTTTGGGCACCATATATTTT

clone size: NA
J gene: TRBJ1-6
D gene: NA
V gene: TRBV6-6
CDR3 protein: CASNSHRGDSPLHF
CDR3 DNA: TGTGCCAGCAACAGCCACCGGGGCGATTCACCCCTCCACTTT

clone size: NA
J gene: TRBJ2-5
D gene: NA
V gene: TRBV18
CDR3 protein: CASTGQYQETQYF
CDR3 DNA: TGTGCCAGCACTGGACAGTACCAAGAGACCCAGTACTTC